This paragraph reports one T cell receptor beta chain. Its specificity is not known. The data originate from a study of Ad26.COV2.S vaccination and SARS-CoV-2 variants. Study information: Ad26.COV2.S was injected intramuscularly once or twice, 56 days apart.

Findings and limits, study-wide: Recipients given vaccine exceeded placebo recipients in spike-specific TCR breadth. Across vaccine and placebo recipients, the breadth of non-spike TCRs was similar. Reports say spike-specific CD8+ and CD4+ T cell responses covered substantial breadth after vaccination.

Method: immunoSEQ multiplex PCR; TCRdb's copy keeps in-frame clones and lacks some. The sample gives approximately 280,000 clones, 70% to 90% of which show up once; 2.5% to 3.5% is in the top ten. Treatment meaning: about 20 received Ad26.COV2.S at low or high dose, single or two shots; roughly 5 received placebo; per-sample allocation not given. Sampling occurred on day 63 after the first vaccine or placebo injection. CDR3 length: 15 amino acids. Trimming removed 5 bases from V and 8 bases from J, with 18 bases in between. Germline V gene sequence: CDR1 SGHTA, CDR2 FQGNSA. The rearrangement uses TRBV7-2 and TRBJ1-4, with D possibly being TRBD1 (5 bases). The receptor was isolated from a person aged 18 to 59 who received the Ad26.COV2.S COVID-19 vaccine or a placebo. Sample: peripheral blood, taken in a trial of Ad26.COV2.S vaccine versus placebo. In DNA, the CDR3 is TGTGCCAGCAGCACGGACACTACCAGTGCGGAAAAACTGTTTTTT. Translating it yields CASSTDTTSAEKLFF.